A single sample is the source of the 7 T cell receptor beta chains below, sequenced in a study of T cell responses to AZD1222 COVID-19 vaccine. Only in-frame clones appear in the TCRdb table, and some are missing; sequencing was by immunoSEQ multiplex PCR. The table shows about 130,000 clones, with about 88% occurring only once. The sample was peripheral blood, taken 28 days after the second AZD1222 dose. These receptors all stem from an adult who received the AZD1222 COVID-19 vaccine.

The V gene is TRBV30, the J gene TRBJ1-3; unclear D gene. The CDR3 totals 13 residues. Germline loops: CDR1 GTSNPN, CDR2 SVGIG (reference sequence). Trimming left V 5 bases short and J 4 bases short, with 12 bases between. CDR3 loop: CAWCTQAGNTIYF. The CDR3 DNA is TGTGCCTGGTGCACTCAAGCGGGAAACACCATATATTTT.

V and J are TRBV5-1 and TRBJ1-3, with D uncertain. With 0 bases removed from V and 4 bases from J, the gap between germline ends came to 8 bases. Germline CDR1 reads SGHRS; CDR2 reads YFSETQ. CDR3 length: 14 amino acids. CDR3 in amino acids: CASSLVGRGNTIYF. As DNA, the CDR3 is TGCGCCAGCAGCTTGGTAGGGCGCGGAAACACCATATATTTT.

CDR3 bases: TGTGCCAGCAGCGCCCCGGCGCCTTTCAATGAAAAACTGTTTTTT. The encoded protein is CASSAPAPFNEKLFF. The rearrangement links TRBV6-5 to TRBJ1-4; no definite D call. Trimming took off 6 bases at V and 5 bases at J, with 16 bases between the two ends. CDR1 and CDR2 from the germline V gene are MNHEY and SVGAGI. This CDR3 has 15 residues.

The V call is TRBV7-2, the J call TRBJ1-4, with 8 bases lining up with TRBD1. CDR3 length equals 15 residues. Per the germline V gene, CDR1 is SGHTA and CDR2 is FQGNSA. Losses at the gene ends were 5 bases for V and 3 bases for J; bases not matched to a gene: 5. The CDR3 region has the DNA TGTGCCAGCAGCCCCCAGGACAGGGCTAATGAAAAACTGTTTTTT. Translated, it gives CASSPQDRANEKLFF.

The CDR3 DNA is TGTGCCAGCAGTGAACAAGGAGCGTACCAAGAGACCCAGTACTTC. Translating it yields CASSEQGAYQETQYF. The rearrangement joins TRBV2 to TRBJ2-5, with D hard to call. Trimming cost V 2 bases and J 0 bases, with 10 bases left between them. The CDR3 is made up of 15 amino acids. Germline loops: CDR1 SNHLY, CDR2 FYNNEI.

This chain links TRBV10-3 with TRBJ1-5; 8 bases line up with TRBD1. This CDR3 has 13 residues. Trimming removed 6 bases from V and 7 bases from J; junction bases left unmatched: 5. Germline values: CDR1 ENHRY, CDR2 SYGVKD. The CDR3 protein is CAIRDRAGQPQHF. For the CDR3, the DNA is TGTGCCATCAGGGACAGGGCTGGACAGCCCCAGCATTTT.

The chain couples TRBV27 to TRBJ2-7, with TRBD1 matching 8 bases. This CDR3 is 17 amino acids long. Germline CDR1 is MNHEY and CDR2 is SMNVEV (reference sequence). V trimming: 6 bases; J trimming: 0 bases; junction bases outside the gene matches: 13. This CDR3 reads CASSHTPDRVSSYEQYF. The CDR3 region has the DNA TGTGCCAGCAGCCATACCCCGGACAGGGTGAGCTCCTACGAGCAGTACTTC.